One sample yielded the 13 T cell receptor beta chains listed below, sequenced in a study of blood T cell repertoires in COVID-19. Produced via immunoSEQ multiplex PCR; TCRdb's table is partial and in-frame only. The sample holds a few hundred thousand clones, approximately 90% seen once. The sample was peripheral blood. Receptors originate from a woman in her forties or fifties with COVID-19, enrolled during active disease.

CDR3 sequence: CASTGLGWGQATQETQYF. The CDR3 bases are TGTGCCAGCACCGGGCTGGGGTGGGGACAGGCAACCCAAGAGACCCAGTACTTC. The chain is built from TRBV2 and TRBJ2-5; 8 nucleotides match TRBD1. The CDR3 runs 18 residues. The ends lost 7 bases at V and 1 base at J; junction bases unmatched: 17. Germline values: CDR1 SNHLY, CDR2 FYNNEI.

The chain uses TRBV5-1 and TRBJ2-7; D unresolved. The CDR3 has 14 residues. Germline V gene sequence: CDR1 SGHRS, CDR2 YFSETQ. V lost 1 base and J 3 bases, leaving 11 bases between the germline ends. CDR3 DNA sequence: TGCGCCAGCAGCTTGACGACCGGGTTCTACGAGCAGTACTTC. It is translated as CASSLTTGFYEQYF.

This chain uses TRBV27 with TRBJ1-1; TRBD1 is a possible D gene (5 bases). The CDR3 runs 13 residues. Germline-derived CDR1 and CDR2 are MNHEY and SMNVEV (reference sequence). Between the trimmed V and J ends, which lost 4 bases and 4 bases, there was a span of 10 bases. This CDR3 reads CASSSAGPTEAFF. In DNA, the CDR3 is TGTGCCAGCAGTTCCGCAGGGCCCACTGAAGCTTTCTTT.

This chain uses TRBV4-2 with TRBJ1-4; a weak D match, TRBD1 (5 bases). This CDR3 has 16 residues. V was pared by 0 bases and J by 3 bases, with 11 bases between. Germline-derived CDR1 and CDR2 are LGHNA and YNFKEQ. CDR3 DNA: TGTGCCAGCAGCCAAGAATGGACATCTGCTAATGAAAAACTGTTTTTT. Its translation is CASSQEWTSANEKLFF.

The rearrangement links TRBV3-1 (or the pseudogene TRBV3-2) to TRBJ2-5; no clear D gene. Deletions cut 6 bases from V and 5 bases from J, with 13 bases between. The CDR3 has 13 amino acids. Germline-derived CDR1 and CDR2 are LGHDT and YNNKEL (reference sequence). The CDR3 is CASRVRKTETQYF. The CDR3 bases are TGTGCCAGCAGAGTTAGAAAAACGGAGACCCAGTACTTC.

The V and J genes are TRBV7-9 and TRBJ1-1; D is perhaps TRBD1 (6 bases). CDR1 and CDR2 from the germline V gene are SEHNR and FQNEAQ (reference sequence). This CDR3 contains 15 residues. V dropped 5 bases and J dropped 0 bases, with 13 bases sitting between them. As DNA, the CDR3 is TGTGCCAGCAGCCCCGGACAGATGATGAACACTGAAGCTTTCTTT. It translates to CASSPGQMMNTEAFF.

The V and J genes are TRBV18 and TRBJ2-3; D is perhaps TRBD1 (5 bases). The CDR3 is 16 residues long. V was shortened by 5 bases and J by 0 bases, with 15 bases between the two germline ends. Germline CDR1 KGHSH, CDR2 LQKENI. CDR3 in amino acids: CASSSQERISTDTQYF. CDR3 DNA: TGTGCCAGCTCATCACAGGAGAGGATTAGCACAGATACGCAGTATTTT.

This chain uses TRBV24-1 with TRBJ2-3; TRBD2 matches 7 bases. Germline-derived CDR1 and CDR2 are KGHDR and SFDVKD. V lost 5 bases and J lost 5; bases outside the gene matches: 3. This CDR3 spans 13 amino acids. The CDR3 reads CATSGGGVDTQYF. The DNA for the CDR3 is TGTGCCACCAGTGGCGGGGGTGTAGATACGCAGTATTTT.

This clone was detected once. The chain combines TRBV6-5 with TRBJ2-7; perhaps TRBD2 as D (5 bases). CDR3 size: 14 residues. CDR1 is MNHEY, CDR2 SVGAGI, per germline. V shed 0 bases and J shed 5 bases, with 11 bases lying between them. The CDR3 DNA reads as TGTGCCAGCAGTTACTCGCCTAGCAAGGACGAGCAGTACTTC. Protein product: CASSYSPSKDEQYF.

The rearrangement uses TRBV5-4 and TRBJ2-3, with 15 bases aligning to TRBD2. The germline CDR1 and CDR2 sequences are SGHNT and YYREEE (reference sequence). There are 18 residues in the CDR3. V was pared by 0 bases and J by 5 bases, with 7 bases of the junction left unmatched. Written as DNA, the CDR3 is TGTGCCAGCAGCTTGGGAACCGGACTAGCGGGGGGGCTAGATACGCAGTATTTT. Amino acids: CASSLGTGLAGGLDTQYF.

The rearrangement links TRBV3-1 (or the pseudogene TRBV3-2) to TRBJ2-1, with TRBD2 as a possible D gene (5 bases). V dropped 1 base and J dropped 9 bases, with 7 bases sitting between them. Germline CDR1 is LGHDT and CDR2 is YNNKEL (reference sequence). The CDR3 sequence is 12 residues long. The CDR3 spells CASSQGEIEQFF. For the CDR3, the DNA is TGTGCCAGCAGCCAAGGGGAGATTGAGCAGTTCTTC.

The CDR3 DNA reads TGTGCCAGCAGCGGACAGGGCGAGTATTCACCCCTCCACTTT. Amino acid sequence: CASSGQGEYSPLHF. The chain carries TRBV5-4 and TRBJ1-6, with 8 bases matching TRBD1. Trimming at V came to 4 bases and at J to 8 bases, leaving 5 bases not matched to a gene. The CDR3 has 14 residues. Germline V gene sequence: CDR1 SGHNT, CDR2 YYREEE (reference sequence). Complete variable domain (other parts from reference TRBV5-4 and TRBJ1-6): ETGVTQSPTHLIKTRGQQVTLRCSSQSGHNTVSWYQQALGQGPQFIFQYYREEENGRGNFPPRFSGLQFPNYSSELNVNALELDDSALYLCASSGQGEYSPLHFGNGTRLTVT.

The chain uses TRBV30 and TRBJ1-6; D uncertain. V was clipped by 2 bases and J by 6 bases, with 11 bases between them. The germline V gene encodes CDR1 GTSNPN and CDR2 SVGIG (reference sequence). This CDR3 is 14 amino acids long. The CDR3 sequence: CAWSSLSGNSPLHF. CDR3 in DNA: TGTGCCTGGAGTAGCCTTAGCGGTAATTCACCCCTCCACTTT.